This TCR beta chain is drawn from a study of shared clonotypes between healthy human individuals. General study results and limits: Generation probability values for non-shared clonotypes were lower than those for clonotypes shared by all four donors.

Profiled with immunoSEQ multiplex PCR; TCRdb holds only in-frame clones, not every one. The sample shows 2 million to 2.5 million clones, over 85% of them seen only once. The CD4+ fraction was divided into a CD45RA+ naive subset and a CD45RA-negative memory subset. This clone was seen a single time. The antigen is unknown. With 0 bases removed from V and 1 base from J, the gap between germline ends came to 10 bases. The CDR3 is 15 amino acids. Looked up from germline, CDR1 is SGHNT and CDR2 is YYREEE (reference sequence). The sample consisted of naive CD4+ T cells from PBMCs. As to subset: CD45RA+ positively selected. This clonotype was sampled from a man between 18 and 29 years old in good health. Some clones in this sample may be carry-over from other donors' samples. This chain links TRBV5-4 with TRBJ1-1; D is unclear. In DNA, the CDR3 is TGTGCCAGCAGCTTGGGAGGCAGTGCGAACACTGAAGCTTTCTTT. Protein sequence: CASSLGGSANTEAFF.